This TCR beta chain was found in a study of T cell clonality in common variable immunodeficiency (dated by TCRdb to about 2015). What the work shows at the level of the full study, not this receptor alone: Even though DNA input was equal, the average per sample came to 65,000 to 85,000 unique sequences for controls compared with roughly 30,000 for CVID samples. Increased TCRbeta clonality was found in CVID subjects compared with healthy controls (t-test p = 0.018), with the increase being most characteristic of about a third of subjects. CVID TCRbeta sequences reportedly showed fewer deletions and N-nucleotide insertions and lacked highly modified clones with 13 or more V deletions. Correlations of repertoire features with clinical complications were constrained by heterogeneity among patients within the CVID cohort. Fewer TCRbeta clones were shared among CVID subjects than among healthy controls (p < 0.0001). According to the authors, figuring out what caused the increased clonality in CVID would require sequencing the repertoires of T cell subpopulations.

CDR1 and CDR2, looked up from the germline V gene (reference sequence), are WNHNN and SYGVQD. Counted from cysteine to phenylalanine, this CDR3 has 16 amino acids. Part of the CDR3 DNA is given, 39 bases translated from base 1. A distance of 14 bases separates the germline ends of V and J, which lose 5 bases and 0 bases respectively. The sample holds many counts of this clone. It has no known antigen specificity. From the germline J gene comes the end of the CDR3, since the read stops 3 residues before it. Most CVID patients and most healthy controls were of Caucasian heritage. From each donor, 5 to 8 ml of heparinized peripheral whole blood was collected. Genomic DNA from adults with common variable immune deficiency (CVID) and from healthy adult controls was the source for sequencing TCRbeta CDR3 repertoires. The control group comprised about 22 healthy adult volunteers, roughly 12 female and 10 male, aged about 23 to 75 years with a mean age of approximately 31. To isolate peripheral blood mononuclear cells, diluted blood was subjected to density centrifugation over Hypaque 1077 or Ficoll-Paque. Unsorted mononuclear cells served as the source of genomic DNA, which was extracted either by Qiagen column purification or by a centrifugation-based method.

For sequencing input, CVID and control samples contributed equivalent amounts of genomic DNA. For every sample, a 60 bp segment covering the rearranged TCRbeta CDR3 region was amplified and then sequenced. The immunoSEQ assay, a bias-corrected multiplex PCR with high-throughput sequencing, was employed for TCRbeta amplification. The authors processed their data as follows. Every unique nucleotide sequence was considered a clone and was annotated with V, D and J genes, copy number and frequency. Sequences were labeled productive if in frame, and non-productive if out of frame or containing stop codons. As previously described, clonality was computed from Shannon's entropy. The predicted amino acid sequences of productive clones were used to derive the mean CDR3 Kyte-Doolittle hydropathy. The R hclust function was used to hierarchically cluster scaled V gene usage with Manhattan distance and complete linkage. Clone sharing by CDR3 amino acid sequence was assessed by resampling 12 repertoires per group over 100 rounds. The repertoires were screened for approximately 63 published EBV-specific TCRbeta sequences and 200 to 250 published CMV-specific TCRbeta sequences. Analysis left out a couple of CVID samples that produced under 10,000 sequences, so approximately 40 CVID repertoires remained. Entries here come from immuneACCESS through TCRdb and include only in-frame sequences with V and J called. Some clones fail to appear in such tables; in the studies checked, an unresolved V gene covers under half of the shortfall, and the cause of the remainder is unknown. That table furnishes V, J and clone size, whereas the DNA furnished D and trimming. In this sample the table shows 40,000 to 50,000 clones, and no singletons are among them. Less than 6.5% of the sample lies in the top ten.

Sequencing used peripheral blood mononuclear cells. The chain joins TRBV10-1 to TRBJ2-1; the D gene remains uncertain. This receptor was taken from a person aged 18-69 years in good health. The CDR3 is CASSKDIKGSYNEQFF. CDR3 bases read: TGCGCCAGCAGTAAAGACATCAAGGGCTCCTACAATGAG.